This T cell receptor beta chain is drawn from a study of cytomegalovirus exposure and HLA in healthy donors. Study results and limitations: Earlier analysis yielded a pattern in which most TCR beta V segments were productive about 90% or about 30% of the time. Most subjects' HLA-A and HLA-B alleles were reportedly predicted from TCR beta sequences. Some V segments, including TRBV6-2 and TRBV6-3, were excluded as indistinguishable. A later analysis linked a missense variant in DCLRE1C to the trimming of TCR beta V and J genes.

After removal of 10 bases from V and 0 bases from J, the junction contained 9 bases not matched to a gene. Germline CDR1 is MNHNS and CDR2 is SASEGT. This CDR3 comprises 14 residues. The PCR used 60 Vbeta and 13 Jbeta primers. TCRdb keeps only in-frame clones here, not all; method: immunoSEQ multiplex PCR. This table has about 130,000 clones, 65% to 85% appearing once. About this clone itself: Antigen unknown.

The source of this sequence is a boy younger than 18 in good health and CMV-seronegative. This sequence joins TRBV6-1 and TRBJ2-7; 7 bases are shared with TRBD2. Sequencing was carried out using PBMCs. The CDR3 here is CAIIRDYSSYEQYF. DNA of the CDR3: TGTGCCATCATCCGGGACTATAGCTCCTACGAGCAGTACTTC.